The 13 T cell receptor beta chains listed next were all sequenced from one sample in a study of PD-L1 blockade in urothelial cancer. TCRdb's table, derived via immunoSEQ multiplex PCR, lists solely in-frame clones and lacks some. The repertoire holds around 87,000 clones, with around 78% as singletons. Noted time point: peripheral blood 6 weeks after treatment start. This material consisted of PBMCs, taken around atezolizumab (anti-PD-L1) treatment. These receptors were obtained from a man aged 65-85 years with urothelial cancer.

The chain's CDR3 is CASTDSTSGELFF. The CDR3 DNA is TGCGCCAGCACCGATTCCACCAGCGGGGAGCTGTTTTTT. The chain has TRBV5-1 and TRBJ2-2; D remains ambiguous. The CDR3 length is 13 residues. Germline V gene sequence: CDR1 SGHRS, CDR2 YFSETQ. Trimming took off 6 bases at V and 7 bases at J, with 13 bases between the two ends.

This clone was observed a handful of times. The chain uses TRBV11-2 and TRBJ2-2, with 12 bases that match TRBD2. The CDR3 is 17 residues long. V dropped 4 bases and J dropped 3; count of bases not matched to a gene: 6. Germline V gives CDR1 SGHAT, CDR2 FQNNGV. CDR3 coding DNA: TGTGCCAGCAGCTCCTCTAGCGGGGGGGCGTACACCGGGGAGCTGTTTTTT. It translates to CASSSSSGGAYTGELFF.

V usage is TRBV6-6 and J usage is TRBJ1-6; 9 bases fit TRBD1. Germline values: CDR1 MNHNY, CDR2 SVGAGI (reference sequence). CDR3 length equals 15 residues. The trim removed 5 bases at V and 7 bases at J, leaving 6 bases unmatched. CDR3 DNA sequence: TGTGCCAGCAGTGCGACAGGGGGGGAAAATTCACCCCTCCACTTT. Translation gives CASSATGGENSPLHF.

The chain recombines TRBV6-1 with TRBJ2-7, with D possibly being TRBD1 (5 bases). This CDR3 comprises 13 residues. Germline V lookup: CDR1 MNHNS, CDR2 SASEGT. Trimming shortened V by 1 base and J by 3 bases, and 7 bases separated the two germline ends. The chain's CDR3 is CASSEDRHYEQYF. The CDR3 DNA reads TGTGCCAGCAGTGAAGACAGGCACTACGAGCAGTACTTC.

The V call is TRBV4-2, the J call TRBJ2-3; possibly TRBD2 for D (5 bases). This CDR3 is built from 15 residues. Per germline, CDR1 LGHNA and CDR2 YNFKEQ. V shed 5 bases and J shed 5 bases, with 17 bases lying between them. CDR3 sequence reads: CASSAEVIRQDTQYF. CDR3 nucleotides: TGTGCCAGCAGCGCGGAGGTTATTAGACAAGATACGCAGTATTTT.

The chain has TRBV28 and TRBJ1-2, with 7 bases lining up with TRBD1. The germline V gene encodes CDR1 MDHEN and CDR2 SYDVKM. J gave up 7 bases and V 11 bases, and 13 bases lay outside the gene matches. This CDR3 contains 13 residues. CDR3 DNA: TGTGCCGCTGCCGACAGGGCCGAGGGTGGCTACACCTTC. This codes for CAAADRAEGGYTF.

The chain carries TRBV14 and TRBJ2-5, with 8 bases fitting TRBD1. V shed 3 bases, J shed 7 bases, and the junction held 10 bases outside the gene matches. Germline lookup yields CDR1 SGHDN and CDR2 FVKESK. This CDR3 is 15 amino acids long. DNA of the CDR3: TGTGCCAGCAGCCACGCAGGGGGCCTAAGCGGGACCCAGTACTTC. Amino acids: CASSHAGGLSGTQYF.

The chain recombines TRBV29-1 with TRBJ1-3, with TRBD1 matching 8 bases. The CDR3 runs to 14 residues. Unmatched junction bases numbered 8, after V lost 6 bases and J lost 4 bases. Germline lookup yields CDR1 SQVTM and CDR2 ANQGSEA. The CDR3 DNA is TGCAGCGTGGGGACCGGGACAGGAGGAAACACCATATATTTT. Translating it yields CSVGTGTGGNTIYF.

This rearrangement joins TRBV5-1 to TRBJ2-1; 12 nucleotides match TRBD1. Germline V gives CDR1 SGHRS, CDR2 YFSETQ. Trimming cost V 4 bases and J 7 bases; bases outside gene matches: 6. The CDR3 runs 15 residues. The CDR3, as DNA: TGCGCCAGCAGCGACCGGGACAGGGGGCAAAATGAGCAGTTCTTC. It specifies CASSDRDRGQNEQFF.

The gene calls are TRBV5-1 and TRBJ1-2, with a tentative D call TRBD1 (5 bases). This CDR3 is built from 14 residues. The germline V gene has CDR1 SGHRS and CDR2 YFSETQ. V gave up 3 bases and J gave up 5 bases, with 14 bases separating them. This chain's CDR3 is CASSWGVSYYGYTF. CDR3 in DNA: TGCGCCAGCAGCTGGGGGGTCAGCTATTATGGCTACACCTTC.

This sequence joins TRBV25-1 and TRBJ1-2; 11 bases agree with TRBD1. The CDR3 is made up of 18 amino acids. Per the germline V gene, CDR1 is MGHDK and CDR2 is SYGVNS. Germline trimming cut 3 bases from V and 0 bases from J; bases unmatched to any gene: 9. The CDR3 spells CASSDSWDRGEANYGYTF. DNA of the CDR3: TGTGCCAGCAGTGACTCTTGGGACAGGGGGGAGGCTAACTATGGCTACACCTTC.

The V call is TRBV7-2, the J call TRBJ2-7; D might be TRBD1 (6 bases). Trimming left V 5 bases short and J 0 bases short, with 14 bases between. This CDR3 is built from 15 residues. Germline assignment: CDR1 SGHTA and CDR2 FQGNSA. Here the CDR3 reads CASSLGQPPSYEQYF. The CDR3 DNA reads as TGTGCCAGCAGCCTCGGACAGCCCCCCTCCTACGAGCAGTACTTC.

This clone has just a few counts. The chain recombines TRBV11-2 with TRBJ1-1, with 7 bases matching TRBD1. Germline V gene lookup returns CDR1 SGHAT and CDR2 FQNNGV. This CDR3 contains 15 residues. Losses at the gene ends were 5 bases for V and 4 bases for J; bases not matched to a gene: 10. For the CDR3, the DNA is TGTGCCAGCAGCCCCACCGACAGGGTAGGCACTGAAGCTTTCTTT. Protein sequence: CASSPTDRVGTEAFF.